Sequencing of this T cell receptor beta chain was carried out in a study of T cell responses to AZD1222 COVID-19 vaccine. The method was immunoSEQ multiplex PCR; TCRdb's version includes in-frame clones alone and lacks a portion of them. The table lists around 110,000 clones, over 75% of them singletons, with roughly 8% in the top ten. V lost 3 bases and J 6 bases, leaving 9 bases between the germline ends. The CDR3 is 13 residues long. The V gene's germline CDR1 is SGHRS and CDR2 YFSETQ. This clone has only one observation. The specimen comprised peripheral blood, sampled on day 0 of AZD1222 vaccination. This chain connects TRBV5-1 to TRBJ2-2; D is perhaps TRBD1 or TRBD2 (6 bases each). This receptor was identified in an adult in good health. CDR3: CASSSGGAGELFF. The CDR3 region has the DNA TGCGCCAGCAGCTCCGGGGGCGCCGGGGAGCTGTTTTTT.